This is a list of T cell receptor beta chains from one sample in a study of spatial heterogeneity in lung cancer. Each CDR3 protein is one row after TCRdb ran MiXCR on the 5' RACE reads. The data hold around 37,000 distinct CDR3 sequences, with approximately 7.2% observed a single time. This material consisted of PBMCs, taken at surgery. The receptors were gathered from a female donor with early-stage non-small cell lung cancer. CDR3s include the opening cysteine and the closing phenylalanine or tryptophan. A D gene is named only where the DNA matches it firmly. Clone size is not always given. Where it is, it says once, few, many or a class for expanded clones.

>.|many|TRBV18|TRBJ2-3
CASSWGTDTQYF
TGTGCCAGCTCTTGGGGGACAGATACGCAGTATTTT
>.|.|TRBV18|TRBJ1-1
CASSPNRDTEAFF
TGTGCCAGCTCACCGAATAGAGACACTGAAGCTTTCTTT
>TRBD2|many|TRBV12-3/TRBV12-4|TRBJ2-3
CASSPFGGTSRDTQYF
TGTGCCAGCAGCCCCTTCGGCGGGACTAGCAGAGATACGCAGTATTTT
>.|.|TRBV30|TRBJ2-7
CAWSTGNSYEQYF
TGTGCCTGGAGTACAGGGAACTCCTACGAGCAGTACTTC
>TRBD1|.|TRBV6-6|TRBJ1-1
CASPSTGETEAFF
TGTGCCAGCCCCTCCACAGGGGAGACTGAAGCTTTCTTT
>.|many|TRBV5-1|TRBJ2-3
CASSSGTPTDTQYF
TGCGCCAGCAGCTCCGGGACACCCACAGATACGCAGTATTTT
>.|few|TRBV6-6|TRBJ2-4
CASSYSYSLGAGDKNIQYF
TGTGCCAGCAGTTACTCCTACTCCTTGGGGGCTGGTGACAAAAACATTCAGTACTTC
>.|many|TRBV14|TRBJ1-4
CASSRLTGSGEKLFF
TGTGCCAGCAGCCGACTCACAGGGTCGGGTGAAAAACTGTTTTTT
>.|few|TRBV7-9|TRBJ1-3
CASAKGIAGNTIYF
TGTGCCAGCGCCAAGGGGATCGCCGGAAACACCATATATTTT
>.|many|TRBV5-1|TRBJ2-7
CASSSRGLFYEQYF
TGCGCCAGCAGCTCGAGGGGACTTTTCTACGAGCAGTACTTC
>TRBD2|few|TRBV11-3|TRBJ2-1
CASSLTSGGPYEQFF
TGTGCCAGCAGCTTGACTAGCGGGGGGCCGTATGAGCAGTTCTTC
>.|many|TRBV10-3|TRBJ2-7
CAISALSRGGGYEQYF
TGTGCCATCAGTGCCTTGTCAAGAGGTGGGGGCTACGAGCAGTACTTC
>TRBD2|many|TRBV10-3|TRBJ2-7
CAISASGSSYEQYF
TGTGCCATCAGTGCTAGCGGAAGCTCCTACGAGCAGTACTTC
>.|.|TRBV20-1|TRBJ2-6
CSAIGVSGANVLTF
TGCAGTGCTATAGGGGTATCTGGGGCCAACGTCCTGACTTTC
>TRBD2|many|TRBV3-1|TRBJ2-3
CASSQRRTSDTDTQYF
TGTGCCAGCAGCCAGCGTCGGACTAGCGACACAGATACGCAGTATTTT
>.|many|TRBV20-1|TRBJ1-5
CSANEQPQHF
TGCAGTGCTAATGAGCAGCCCCAGCATTTT
>.|few|TRBV2|TRBJ1-1
CASSDGWGETEAFF
TGTGCCAGCAGTGACGGCTGGGGCGAAACTGAAGCTTTCTTT
>TRBD2|.|TRBV20-1|TRBJ2-1
CSARIALAGGNNEQFF
TGCAGTGCGAGGATCGCGCTAGCGGGAGGGAACAATGAGCAGTTCTTC
>TRBD2|many|TRBV3-1|TRBJ2-3
CASSQDLAGRTDTQYF
TGTGCCAGCAGCCAAGATCTAGCGGGGAGGACAGATACGCAGTATTTT
>TRBD1|.|TRBV2|TRBJ2-7
CASRPTGNFYEQYF
TGTGCCAGCAGGCCGACAGGGAATTTTTACGAGCAGTACTTC
>.|many|TRBV9|TRBJ1-5
CASSVGGGYQPQHF
TGTGCCAGCAGCGTAGGGGGAGGCTATCAGCCCCAGCATTTT
>.|many|TRBV3-1|TRBJ1-2
CASSPGQTVYGYTF
TGTGCCAGCAGCCCCGGTCAGACAGTCTATGGCTACACCTTC
>TRBD1|many|TRBV7-2|TRBJ2-4
CASSLAGGAWNF
TGTGCCAGCAGCTTAGCAGGGGGCGCGTGGAACTTC
>.|few|TRBV12-3/TRBV12-4|TRBJ2-1
CASRMDDYNEQFF
TGTGCCAGCAGAATGGACGATTACAATGAGCAGTTCTTC
>.|few|TRBV12-3/TRBV12-4|TRBJ2-5
CASSSTHSGPQETQYF
TGTGCCAGCAGCTCAACGCATAGCGGCCCCCAAGAGACCCAGTACTTC
>.|many|TRBV14|TRBJ2-7
CASSRGIYEQYF
TGTGCCAGCAGCCGAGGGATCTACGAGCAGTACTTC
>TRBD1|many|TRBV27|TRBJ2-4
CASSRFGRGLAKNIQYF
TGTGCCAGCAGTCGATTCGGCAGGGGGCTTGCCAAAAACATTCAGTACTTC
>.|.|TRBV20-1|TRBJ2-5
CSALRVQETQYF
TGCAGTGCTCTGCGGGTGCAAGAGACCCAGTACTTC
>TRBD2|.|TRBV5-4|TRBJ2-1
CASSLGLNSGRRNEQFF
TGTGCCAGCAGCTTGGGCCTTAATAGCGGGAGACGCAATGAGCAGTTCTTC
>.|many|TRBV30|TRBJ2-7
CAWSLQGYEQYF
TGTGCCTGGAGTCTCCAGGGATACGAGCAGTACTTC
>.|many|TRBV20-1|TRBJ1-1
CSARRWETEAFF
TGCAGTGCTCGCCGCTGGGAAACTGAAGCTTTCTTT
>.|many|TRBV28|TRBJ2-5
CASSLNPVARLETQYF
TGTGCCAGCAGTTTAAATCCGGTGGCCCGGTTGGAGACCCAGTACTTC
>.|.|TRBV20-1|TRBJ1-3
CSASGPGGTIYF
TGCAGTGCCTCGGGGCCTGGAGGCACCATATATTTT
>.|.|TRBV6-1|TRBJ2-1
CATTEDRIDEQFF
TGTGCCACCACGGAGGACAGAATCGATGAGCAGTTCTTC
>.|few|TRBV6-6|TRBJ1-2
CASSYATAFQNYGYTF
TGTGCCAGCAGTTACGCGACCGCTTTCCAGAACTATGGCTACACCTTC
>.|few|TRBV20-1|TRBJ2-1
CSASPLGSNEQFF
TGCAGTGCTAGCCCCCTGGGAAGCAATGAGCAGTTCTTC